The 26 T cell receptor beta chains given below trace back to one sample, sequenced in a study of identifying expanded T cells in peripheral blood. Data came from immunoSEQ multiplex PCR; TCRdb stores just in-frame clones and leaves some out. The data hold around 63,000 clones, with 70% to 90% observed a single time. The sequenced material came from blood. The receptors shown here come from a person aged 18 to 75 in good health.

V gene TRBV7-7 combines with J gene TRBJ2-3; the D is unclear. With 5 bases removed from V and 1 base from J, the gap between germline ends came to 10 bases. Looked up from germline, CDR1 is SSHAT and CDR2 is FNYEAQ (reference sequence). This CDR3 has 14 amino acids. The CDR3 DNA is TGTGCCAGCAGCCTGCAGGCGGGCACAGATACGCAGTATTTT. Its protein is CASSLQAGTDTQYF.

The chain joins TRBV18 to TRBJ1-4; TRBD1 matches at 7 bases. This CDR3 has 15 amino acids. The germline CDR1 and CDR2 sequences are KGHSH and LQKENI. The V and J ends lost 4 bases and 8 bases, in that order; junction bases with no gene match: 10. As DNA, the CDR3 is TGTGCCAGCTCACTATTGGGACAGTATGGGGAAAAACTGTTTTTT. Amino acid sequence: CASSLLGQYGEKLFF.

This chain joins TRBV5-4 and TRBJ1-2; D unresolved. Germline V gene lookup returns CDR1 SGHNT and CDR2 YYREEE (reference sequence). Trimming stripped 2 bases from V and 3 bases from J, with 11 bases between. The CDR3 consists of 14 residues. DNA of the CDR3: TGTGCCAGCAGCTTCTCCCGGGTAGACTATGGCTACACCTTC. It specifies CASSFSRVDYGYTF.

The J gene is TRBJ2-3, the V gene TRBV27; D gene uncertain. The length of the CDR3 is 12 residues. Trimming cost V 5 bases and J 6 bases, with 9 bases left between them. The germline V gene encodes CDR1 MNHEY and CDR2 SMNVEV (reference sequence). CDR3 nucleotides: TGTGCCAGCAGTCTCCAAGGGGATACGCAGTATTTT. Residues: CASSLQGDTQYF.

The V gene is TRBV6-1, the J gene TRBJ2-7; TRBD1 might be the D (5 bases). Trimming shortened V by 4 bases and J by 2 bases, and 12 bases separated the two germline ends. Germline CDR1 and CDR2: MNHNS and SASEGT. The CDR3 is 14 residues long. The CDR3 nucleotides read TGTGCCAGCAGTGTTGACAGAGACACCTACGAGCAGTACTTC. Encoded protein: CASSVDRDTYEQYF.

This clone was detected only once. The chain links TRBV9 to TRBJ2-2, with D perhaps given as TRBD1 or TRBD2 (5 bases each). The V gene lost 0 bases and the J gene lost 5 bases, with 14 bases spanning the gap. CDR1 and CDR2 (germline): SGDLS, YYNGEE. This CDR3 has 16 amino acids. The CDR3 DNA is TGTGCCAGCAGCGTAGCGGGGCTAGCAACGACCGGGGAGCTGTTTTTT. The encoded protein is CASSVAGLATTGELFF.

The rearrangement joins TRBV27 to TRBJ1-6; 8 nucleotides align to TRBD1. The CDR3 has 16 amino acids. CDR1 MNHEY and CDR2 SMNVEV come from the germline V gene (reference sequence). Trimming at V came to 0 bases and at J to 8 bases, leaving 6 bases not matched to a gene. The CDR3 coding sequence is TGTGCCAGCAGTTTATCCCACAGGGGGGTGGATTCACCCCTCCACTTT. Its protein is CASSLSHRGVDSPLHF.

The chain is built from TRBV4-1 and TRBJ2-3, with D possibly being TRBD2 (6 bases). In germline, CDR1 is MGHRA, CDR2 YSYEKL. The CDR3 spans 17 residues. V was clipped by 1 base and J by 3 bases, with 17 bases between them. CDR3 bases: TGCGCCAGCAGCCAAGTGTTTGCGGGAAAGAGGACAGATACGCAGTATTTT. Translated: CASSQVFAGKRTDTQYF.

V is TRBV4-3 and J is TRBJ2-7; D may be TRBD2 (5 bases). This CDR3 is 14 amino acids long. The ends were cut back, 2 bases at V and 2 bases at J, with 10 bases in the middle. The germline V gene encodes CDR1 LGHNA and CDR2 YSLEER. The CDR3 coding sequence is TGCGCCAGCAGCCAATTCGCCGGGACCTACGAGCAGTACTTC. Amino acid sequence: CASSQFAGTYEQYF.

The chain uses TRBV19 and TRBJ1-6; 9 bases are shared with TRBD1. Germline V gives CDR1 LNHDA, CDR2 SQIVND (reference sequence). V was pared by 1 base and J by 10 bases, with 5 bases of the junction left unmatched. The CDR3 is 15 amino acids. The CDR3 sequence: CASSIGWTGVSPLHF. The CDR3 nucleotides read TGTGCCAGTAGTATAGGTTGGACAGGGGTATCACCCCTCCACTTT.

The J gene is TRBJ2-4, the V gene TRBV19, with 8 bases that match TRBD1. Germline trimming cut 5 bases from V and 4 bases from J; bases unmatched to any gene: 7. CDR1 and CDR2 from the germline V gene are LNHDA and SQIVND (reference sequence). The CDR3 loop spans 15 amino acids. As DNA, the CDR3 is TGTGCCAGTAGTCTCGGGACAGGTGGGAAAAACATTCAGTACTTC. As protein: CASSLGTGGKNIQYF.

The chain links TRBV10-2 to TRBJ2-7; perhaps TRBD1 as D (6 bases). Trimming shortened V by 0 bases and J by 0 bases, and 27 bases separated the two germline ends. This CDR3 comprises 21 residues. Germline CDR1 reads WSHSY; CDR2 reads SAAADI. The CDR3 bases are TGCGCCAGCAGTGAGTCGAGGGGGTTTAACCAATTCCAACCGAGCTCCTACGAGCAGTACTTC. This translates into CASSESRGFNQFQPSSYEQYF.

The chain carries TRBV7-2 and TRBJ1-5; possible D gene TRBD1, 6 bases. Germline V gene data show CDR1 as SGHTA and CDR2 as FQGNSA. V was clipped by 7 bases and J by 6 bases, with 13 bases between them. This CDR3 contains 13 residues. CDR3 sequence: CASTADRRQPQHF. In nucleotides, the CDR3 is TGTGCCAGCACCGCAGACAGGCGTCAGCCCCAGCATTTT.

The chain links TRBV5-4 to TRBJ1-1; no firm D call. The CDR3 extends over 14 amino acids. Germline lookup yields CDR1 SGHNT and CDR2 YYREEE (reference sequence). Trimming shortened V by 0 bases and J by 1 base, and 7 bases separated the two germline ends. The CDR3: CASSLVGQNTEAFF. CDR3 in DNA: TGTGCCAGCAGCTTGGTAGGGCAGAACACTGAAGCTTTCTTT.

The chain couples TRBV6-1 to TRBJ2-1; D might be TRBD1 or TRBD2, each matching 5 bases. Deletions cut 5 bases from V and 6 bases from J, with 8 bases between. Germline V gene sequence: CDR1 MNHNS, CDR2 SASEGT. The CDR3 length is 12 residues. CDR3 in DNA: TGTGCCAGCAGTATTGGGACCAATGAGCAGTTCTTC. This sequence encodes CASSIGTNEQFF.

The chain recombines TRBV27 with TRBJ1-6, with TRBD1 matching over 7 bases. V was pared by 7 bases and J by 9 bases, with 24 bases of the junction left unmatched. The CDR3 has 19 amino acids. The germline CDR1 and CDR2 sequences are MNHEY and SMNVEV (reference sequence). CDR3 DNA sequence: TGTGCCAGCACCCAGGGACAGCCGGTTACTCGGGGACCCGGTTCACCCCTCCACTTT. It codes for CASTQGQPVTRGPGSPLHF.

The genes are TRBV28 and TRBJ2-3; possible D gene TRBD1, 6 bases. The V gene's germline CDR1 is MDHEN and CDR2 SYDVKM. The CDR3 is 16 amino acids. Trimming cost V 5 bases and J 2 bases, with 17 bases left between them. The CDR3 sequence: CASSNAVQGTTDTQYF. The CDR3 region has the DNA TGTGCCAGCAGTAACGCAGTACAGGGAACCACAGATACGCAGTATTTT. The full variable domain, in which reference TRBV28 and TRBJ2-3 provide the parts outside the CDR3, is DVKVTQSSRYLVKRTGEKVFLECVQDMDHENMFWYRQDPGLGLRLIYFSYDVKMKEKGDIPEGYSVSREKKERFSLILESASTNQTSMYLCASSNAVQGTTDTQYFGPGTRLTVL.

This clone qualifies as medium-sized (0.01 to 0.1%). The rearrangement links TRBV4-3 to TRBJ2-7, with 7 bases lining up with TRBD1. J gave up 2 bases and V 0 bases, and 7 bases lay outside the gene matches. The CDR3 runs to 16 residues. CDR1 LGHNA and CDR2 YSLEER come from the germline V gene. The CDR3 sequence is CASSQEDRQGAYEQYF. As DNA, the CDR3 is TGCGCCAGCAGCCAAGAAGATCGACAGGGAGCCTACGAGCAGTACTTC.

This clone was found a few times. This chain connects TRBV4-1 to TRBJ2-1; the D call may be TRBD1 or TRBD2 (5 bases each). This CDR3 comprises 12 residues. The germline V gene has CDR1 MGHRA and CDR2 YSYEKL. Trimming left V 4 bases short and J 10 bases short, with 11 bases between. CDR3 sequence (DNA): TGCGCCAGCAGCCCCGGGACCCTAGAGCAGTTCTTC. Its protein is CASSPGTLEQFF.

J is TRBJ2-1 and V is TRBV14, with 7 bases matching TRBD1. Per the germline V gene, CDR1 is SGHDN and CDR2 is FVKESK. V lost 5 bases to trimming and J lost 7 bases; unmatched junction nucleotides: 8. The length of the CDR3 is 14 residues. CDR3 DNA: TGTGCCAGCAGCGAACTTGGACAGGCAAATGAGCAGTTCTTC. It codes for CASSELGQANEQFF.

The rearrangement joins TRBV19 to TRBJ1-1, with a tentative D call TRBD1 (6 bases). Germline V gene lookup returns CDR1 LNHDA and CDR2 SQIVND (reference sequence). V was trimmed by 9 bases and J by 3 bases, leaving 17 bases between them. This CDR3 spans 14 amino acids. The CDR3 DNA reads as TGTGCCAGCGGGGGCCCGGGAAGTGACACTGAAGCTTTCTTT. It encodes CASGGPGSDTEAFF.

The rearrangement links TRBV5-1 to TRBJ2-5, with unresolved D. In germline, CDR1 is SGHRS, CDR2 YFSETQ. Trimming pared 4 bases from V and 5 bases from J, leaving 9 bases between. The length of the CDR3 is 12 residues. Written as DNA, the CDR3 is TGCGCCAGCAGCGAAGGGCGGGAGACCCAGTACTTC. Its translation: CASSEGRETQYF.

The rearrangement joins TRBV11-3 to TRBJ2-7; D is unresolved. The CDR3 runs to 14 residues. The ends were cut back, 2 bases at V and 1 base at J, with 9 bases in the middle. Germline-derived CDR1 and CDR2 are SGHNT and YENEEA. The CDR3 reads CASSLTGRSYEQYF. CDR3 nucleotide sequence: TGTGCCAGCAGCTTAACGGGTAGATCCTACGAGCAGTACTTC.

V and J are TRBV7-9 and TRBJ1-4; TRBD1 might be the D (5 bases). Trimming took off 3 bases at V and 7 bases at J, with 9 bases between the two ends. From germline, CDR1 is SEHNR and CDR2 FQNEAQ (reference sequence). This CDR3 is 13 amino acids long. CDR3 nucleotides: TGTGCCAGCAGCTTTAGGGGAAGTGAAAAACTGTTTTTT. It encodes CASSFRGSEKLFF.

The chain employs TRBV6-6 and TRBJ1-4; a weak D match, TRBD1 (5 bases). CDR3 size: 16 residues. The V and J ends lost 2 bases and 5 bases respectively, with 15 bases between them. Germline V gene sequence: CDR1 MNHNY, CDR2 SVGAGI (reference sequence). CDR3: CASSYGRRGPNEKLFF. The CDR3 coding sequence is TGTGCCAGCAGTTACGGCCGTAGGGGACCCAATGAAAAACTGTTTTTT.

J is TRBJ2-2 and V is TRBV27; D tentatively reads TRBD1 or TRBD2 (6 bases each). The CDR3 loop spans 16 amino acids. The ends were cut back, 2 bases at V and 4 bases at J, with 14 bases in the middle. CDR1 and CDR2 (germline): MNHEY, SMNVEV (reference sequence). CDR3 DNA sequence: TGTGCCAGCAGTTTACTAGGGGGGCTCGCCACCGGGGAGCTGTTTTTT. Translating it yields CASSLLGGLATGELFF.